This T cell receptor (beta chain) emerged from a study of OX40 agonist ivuxolimab in advanced cancers. Germline CDR1 LNHDA, CDR2 SQIVND (reference sequence). The CDR3 loop spans 14 amino acids. After removal of 6 bases from V and 1 base from J, the junction contained 2 bases not matched to a gene. TCRdb's copy holds only in-frame clones and misses some; the assay was immunoSEQ multiplex PCR. The table has tens of thousands of clones, around nine tenths seen once. V usage is TRBV19 and J usage is TRBJ2-3, with 9 bases that match TRBD2. Sample: CD4+ or CD8+ T cells sorted from blood, taken in a trial of the OX40 agonist ivuxolimab. This sequence was found in an adult with an advanced solid tumor such as melanoma, head and neck, liver or kidney cancer. The CDR3 region has the DNA TGTGCCAGTAGGAGGACTAGCGGCACAGATACGCAGTATTTT. Translated: CASRRTSGTDTQYF.